The 26 T cell receptor beta chains below were found in one sample sequenced in a study of T-cell memory formation after mild COVID-19. Via MiXCR, TCRdb re-called the 5' RACE reads, giving one row per CDR3 protein. Of about 320,000 distinct CDR3 sequences in the sample, 14% were seen once. Source material: PBMCs or a T cell subset sorted from them (not recorded which). These receptors came from a man aged 18 to 30 who had mild COVID-19 (a few samples of this study predate the infection). Cell type and time point are not known.

The table lists this clonotype with a few counts. The rearrangement links TRBV7-2 to TRBJ2-3, with D tentatively TRBD2 (5 bases). Trimming pared 2 bases from V and 2 bases from J, leaving 11 bases between. The CDR3 sequence is 15 residues long. CDR1 and CDR2 from the germline V gene are SGHTA and FQGNSA. The CDR3 protein is CASSLSGRTTDTQYF. CDR3 sequence (DNA): TGTGCCAGCAGCTTATCTGGGAGAACCACAGATACGCAGTATTTT.

This clonotype has only a few counts. J is TRBJ2-1 and V is TRBV20-1; D is possibly TRBD2 (6 bases). Looked up from germline, CDR1 is DFQATT and CDR2 is SNEGSKA (reference sequence). The CDR3 sequence is 17 residues long. V was trimmed by 1 base and J by 4 bases, leaving 20 bases between them. The CDR3 is CSARAAVVSGYYNEQFF. The CDR3 nucleotides read TGCAGTGCTAGAGCGGCGGTGGTTAGCGGTTATTACAATGAGCAGTTCTTC.

CDR3 amino acids: CASSLPKTGGGNYGYTF. In DNA form, the CDR3 reads TGCGCCAGCAGCTTGCCGAAGACAGGGGGTGGAAACTATGGCTACACCTTC. The V gene is TRBV5-1, the J gene TRBJ1-2; 9 bases map to TRBD1. CDR3 length: 17 residues. Unmatched junction bases numbered 9, after V lost 1 base and J lost 2 bases. Germline V lookup: CDR1 SGHRS, CDR2 YFSETQ.

This clonotype was found a few times. The J gene is TRBJ2-1, the V gene TRBV4-1; D uncertain. V was shortened by 0 bases and J by 1 base, with 10 bases between the two germline ends. The CDR3 spans 16 residues. Germline values: CDR1 MGHRA, CDR2 YSYEKL. The CDR3 sequence: CASSQESLGSYNEQFF. CDR3 in DNA: TGCGCCAGCAGCCAAGAATCCCTCGGATCCTACAATGAGCAGTTCTTC.

This clonotype was seen a few times. This sequence joins TRBV7-9 and TRBJ2-2; no firm D call. Germline V gives CDR1 SEHNR, CDR2 FQNEAQ (reference sequence). CDR3 length: 15 residues. The germline V and J ends were trimmed by 3 bases and 0 bases, with 8 bases remaining between them. Written as DNA, the CDR3 is TGTGCCAGCAGCTTCCGTCCGGCGAACACCGGGGAGCTGTTTTTT. Its translation is CASSFRPANTGELFF.

CDR3 DNA sequence: TGTGCCACGGGACAGGGAACCAACACCGGGGAGCTGTTTTTT. Protein sequence: CATGQGTNTGELFF. The chain is built from TRBV24-1 and TRBJ2-2, with 9 bases lining up with TRBD1. CDR1 is KGHDR and CDR2 is SFDVKD in the germline V gene. J gave up 2 bases and V 10 bases, and 4 bases lay outside the gene matches. The CDR3 is 14 residues long.

This clonotype occurred a few times. The rearrangement uses TRBV6-2 or TRBV6-3 and TRBJ2-3, with 9 nucleotides matching TRBD2. CDR1 and CDR2 from the germline V gene are MNHEY and SVGEGT. V shed 6 bases and J 4 bases; nucleotides not matched to a gene: 11. The CDR3 covers 16 residues. CDR3 sequence (DNA): TGTGCCAGCAGCCGCCGGGTTCTAGCGGGGCCAGATACGCAGTATTTT. Protein: CASSRRVLAGPDTQYF.

In this sample, this clonotype turned up a few times. V and J are TRBV4-1 and TRBJ2-2; D is unclear. V was pared by 0 bases and J by 1 base, with 9 bases between. The germline CDR1 and CDR2 sequences are MGHRA and YSYEKL. The length of the CDR3 is 16 residues. DNA of the CDR3: TGCGCCAGCAGCCAAGATGGACCAGGGAACACCGGGGAGCTGTTTTTT. Translation gives CASSQDGPGNTGELFF.

In its sample, this clonotype was seen a few times. The chain joins TRBV12-3 or TRBV12-4 to TRBJ1-4; a weak D match, TRBD1 (5 bases). This CDR3 has 12 residues. V was clipped by 5 bases and J by 9 bases, with 10 bases between them. The CDR3 loop reads CASSLPDKKLFF. Here the CDR3 DNA reads TGTGCCAGCAGTCTCCCGGACAAAAAACTGTTTTTT.

The CDR3 bases are TGTGCCAGCAGCTTAGGGGCGGGGCCGGCAGATACGCAGTATTTT. Translating it yields CASSLGAGPADTQYF. The chain joins TRBV7-7 to TRBJ2-3; tentative D call: TRBD2 (6 bases). There are 15 residues in the CDR3. Trimming shortened V by 1 base and J by 4 bases, and 12 bases separated the two germline ends. The V gene's germline CDR1 is SSHAT and CDR2 FNYEAQ (reference sequence).

Many counts were recorded for this clonotype. The rearrangement joins TRBV7-3 to TRBJ2-3; TRBD1 agrees at 10 bases. The CDR3 has 15 amino acids. The ends lost 3 bases at V and 4 bases at J; junction bases unmatched: 4. Germline-derived CDR1 and CDR2 are SGHTA and FQGTGA. CDR3: CASSFSGTGADTQYF. In DNA, the CDR3 is TGTGCCAGCAGCTTCTCCGGGACAGGGGCAGATACGCAGTATTTT.

This clonotype was observed a handful of times. The chain uses TRBV28 and TRBJ1-5; no definite D call. The germline gives CDR1 MDHEN, CDR2 SYDVKM. The CDR3 contains 13 residues. V lost 1 base and J lost 4, with 5 bases in between. The CDR3 DNA reads TGTGCCAGCAGTTTATTATGGAATCAGCCCCAGCATTTT. Encoded protein: CASSLLWNQPQHF.

J is TRBJ2-3 and V is TRBV20-1, with 7 bases that match TRBD1. After removal of 4 bases from V and 6 bases from J, the junction contained 16 bases not matched to a gene. Germline loops: CDR1 DFQATT, CDR2 SNEGSKA (reference sequence). This CDR3 is 16 amino acids long. The CDR3 loop reads CSAKSTGVFTPDTQYF. CDR3 bases: TGCAGTGCTAAGTCAACAGGGGTATTCACTCCCGATACGCAGTATTTT.

This clonotype was picked up a small number of times. The rearrangement uses TRBV4-1 and TRBJ2-2; D is perhaps TRBD1 (5 bases). Deletions cut 0 bases from V and 0 bases from J, with 11 bases between. This CDR3 region has 17 residues. Germline V gene sequence: CDR1 MGHRA, CDR2 YSYEKL. The CDR3 protein is CASSQEGVEPNTGELFF. CDR3 nucleotide sequence: TGCGCCAGCAGCCAAGAAGGGGTCGAGCCGAACACCGGGGAGCTGTTTTTT.

The sample holds a few counts of this clonotype. The chain links TRBV7-3 to TRBJ2-1, with 7 nucleotides matching TRBD2. This CDR3 region has 13 residues. The J segment lost 10 bases and the V segment lost 5 bases, leaving 8 bases of the junction unmatched. Germline V lookup: CDR1 SGHTA, CDR2 FQGTGA. The CDR3 protein is CASSTGTINEQFF. Here the CDR3 DNA reads TGTGCCAGCAGCACCGGGACTATAAACGAGCAGTTCTTC.

This clonotype has ten or more counts. The gene calls are TRBV19 and TRBJ2-5; tentatively, D is TRBD1 (6 bases). The CDR3 runs to 16 residues. Trimming left V 4 bases short and J 2 bases short, with 17 bases between. From germline, CDR1 is LNHDA and CDR2 SQIVND (reference sequence). CDR3 coding DNA: TGTGCCAGTAGTAAGAGGCAGGGGCGGCTTCAAGAGACCCAGTACTTC. Amino acid sequence: CASSKRQGRLQETQYF.

This clonotype was seen only a few times. The J gene is TRBJ2-7, the V gene TRBV30; no reliable D call. CDR1 is GTSNPN, CDR2 SVGIG, per germline (reference sequence). V dropped 0 bases and J dropped 4 bases, with 4 bases sitting between them. The CDR3 length is 11 residues. The CDR3 coding sequence is TGTGCCTGGAGTGTACTTTACGAGCAGTACTTC. Protein: CAWSVLYEQYF.

The rearrangement uses TRBV4-3 and TRBJ2-3; no clear D gene. V lost 3 bases, J lost 4 bases, and 11 bases lay in between. The length of the CDR3 is 14 residues. Germline-derived CDR1 and CDR2 are LGHNA and YSLEER. The CDR3 sequence: CASSQGNGPDTQYF. Written as DNA, the CDR3 is TGCGCCAGCAGCCAGGGTAACGGGCCAGATACGCAGTATTTT.

Only a few counts were recorded for this clonotype. The V and J genes are TRBV12-3 or TRBV12-4 and TRBJ2-1; perhaps TRBD1 as D (6 bases). The V gene lost 6 bases and the J gene lost 7 bases, with 16 bases spanning the gap. CDR3 length: 14 residues. CDR3: CASRRDMQGNEQFF. As DNA, the CDR3 is TGTGCCAGCAGGAGGGACATGCAGGGGAATGAGCAGTTCTTC.

The chain couples TRBV6-2 or TRBV6-3 to TRBJ1-5, with 10 bases fitting TRBD1. J gave up 1 base and V 8 bases, and 2 bases lay outside the gene matches. The germline CDR1 and CDR2 sequences are MNHEY and SVGEGT. The CDR3 consists of 14 residues. In DNA, the CDR3 is TGTGCCAGCCAGGGACAGGGGAGCAATCAGCCCCAGCATTTT. It is translated as CASQGQGSNQPQHF.

This clonotype was seen a handful of times. The J gene is TRBJ1-2, the V gene TRBV27; D perhaps matches TRBD1 (6 bases). The germline V and J ends were trimmed by 8 bases and 8 bases, with 30 bases remaining between them. This CDR3 has 17 residues. The germline V gene has CDR1 MNHEY and CDR2 SMNVEV (reference sequence). The CDR3 reads CASGPARGRRPEGGYTF. Written as DNA, the CDR3 is TGTGCCAGCGGCCCGGCGAGGGGGAGGCGTCCCGAGGGCGGCTACACCTTC.

The chain joins TRBV30 to TRBJ1-1; weak D call: TRBD1 (6 bases). V dropped 3 bases and J dropped 2 bases, with 10 bases sitting between them. The CDR3 length is 13 residues. Germline assignment: CDR1 GTSNPN and CDR2 SVGIG (reference sequence). Here the CDR3 DNA reads TGTGCCTGGAGGTCAGGGGCTAACACTGAAGCTTTCTTT. Protein: CAWRSGANTEAFF. Together with reference TRBV30 and TRBJ1-1, the CDR3 gives the full variable domain: SQTIHQWPATLVQPVGSPLSLECTVEGTSNPNLYWYRQAAGRGLQLLFYSVGIGQISSEVPQNLSASRPQDRQFILSSKKLLLSDSGFYLCAWRSGANTEAFFGQGTRLTVV.

The chain combines TRBV5-1 with TRBJ1-6, with 10 nucleotides matching TRBD1. J gave up 10 bases and V 4 bases, and 5 bases lay outside the gene matches. The CDR3 totals 14 residues. Germline V gene sequence: CDR1 SGHRS, CDR2 YFSETQ. CDR3 sequence (DNA): TGCGCCAGCAGCATGACAGGGGGCCGGTCACCCCTCCACTTT. Translation: CASSMTGGRSPLHF.

This chain uses TRBV29-1 with TRBJ1-1; D not resolved. Deletions cut 2 bases from V and 1 base from J, with 5 bases between. Germline V CDR1 and CDR2: SQVTM, ANQGSEA. This CDR3 comprises 12 residues. CDR3 sequence reads: CSVERGNTEAFF. The CDR3 DNA sequence: TGCAGCGTTGAAAGAGGGAACACTGAAGCTTTCTTT. Full variable domain (missing parts from reference TRBV29-1 and TRBJ1-1): SAVISQKPSRDICQRGTSLTIQCQVDSQVTMMFWYRQQPGQSLTLIATANQGSEATYESGFVIDKFPISRPNLTFSTLTVSNMSPEDSSIYLCSVERGNTEAFFGQGTRLTVV.

This clonotype was observed many times. CDR3 residues: CSARSYNEQFF. The CDR3 region has the DNA TGCAGTGCTCGAAGCTACAATGAGCAGTTCTTC. The chain recombines TRBV20-1 with TRBJ2-1; the D is unclear. The V gene lost 5 bases and the J gene lost 3 bases, with 5 bases spanning the gap. Germline assignment: CDR1 DFQATT and CDR2 SNEGSKA (reference sequence). The CDR3 is made up of 11 amino acids.

Only a few counts were recorded for this clonotype. The gene calls are TRBV7-9 and TRBJ1-1; D may be TRBD1 (5 bases). Trimming stripped 7 bases from V and 4 bases from J, with 13 bases between. CDR3 size: 13 residues. Germline loops: CDR1 SEHNR, CDR2 FQNEAQ (reference sequence). CDR3 sequence reads: CASILSGTTEAFF. In nucleotides, the CDR3 is TGTGCCAGCATTCTTTCCGGGACCACTGAAGCTTTCTTT.